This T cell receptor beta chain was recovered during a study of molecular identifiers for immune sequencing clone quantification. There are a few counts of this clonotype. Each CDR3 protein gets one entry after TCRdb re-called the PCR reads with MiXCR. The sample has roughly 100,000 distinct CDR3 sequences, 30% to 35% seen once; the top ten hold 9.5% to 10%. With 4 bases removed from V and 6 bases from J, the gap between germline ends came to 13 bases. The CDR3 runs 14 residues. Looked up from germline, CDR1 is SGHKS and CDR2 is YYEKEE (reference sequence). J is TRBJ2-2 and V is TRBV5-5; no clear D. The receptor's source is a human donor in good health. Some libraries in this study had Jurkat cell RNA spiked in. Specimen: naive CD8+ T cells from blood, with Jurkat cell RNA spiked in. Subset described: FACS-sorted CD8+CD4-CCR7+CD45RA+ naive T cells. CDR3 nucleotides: TGTGCCAGCAGCGCCTCCGGGTCAGCCGGGGAGCTGTTTTTT. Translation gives CASSASGSAGELFF.